Following are 31 T cell receptor beta chains from one sample sequenced in a study of CD8 T cells in ankylosing spondylitis. TCRdb fed the 5' RACE reads into MiXCR, producing one record per CDR3 protein. Of under 250,000 distinct CDR3 sequences listed, about 10% are singletons. Source material: blood, either unsorted or a sorted T cell fraction (not recorded which). The receptors were sampled from a male donor with ankylosing spondylitis or in good health (not recorded which).

In regard to this clonotype: This could be a read error, since a much larger clone is one nucleotide away. The gene calls are TRBV9 and TRBJ2-1; D unresolved. CDR3 length: 14 residues. The germline V gene encodes CDR1 SGDLS and CDR2 YYNGEE. CDR3 nucleotides: TGTGTCAGCAGCGCCCTAATTGACCGCAATGAGCAGTTCTTC. Translating it yields CVSSALIDRNEQFF. Full variable domain (missing parts from reference TRBV9 and TRBJ2-1): DSGVTQTPKHLITATGQRVTLRCSPRSGDLSVYWYQQSLDQGLQFLIQYYNGEERAKGNILERFSAQQFPDLHSELNLSSLELGDSALYFCVSSALIDRNEQFFGPGTRLTVL.

Worth noting for this clonotype: A much larger clonotype is one base distant, so this may be a read error. The chain couples TRBV20-1 to TRBJ1-2; tentative D call: TRBD1 (5 bases). Germline CDR1 and CDR2: DFQATT and SNEGSKA (reference sequence). The CDR3 consists of 14 residues. V lost 0 bases and J 10 bases, leaving 18 bases between the germline ends. The CDR3 spells CSARDSPRVQAYTF. The CDR3 DNA reads as TGCAGTGCTAGAGATAGTCCCAGGGTTCAAGCCTACACCTTC.

The sample holds many counts of this clonotype. The chain joins TRBV6-1 to TRBJ1-6; 7 positions agree with TRBD1. The trim removed 10 bases at V and 10 bases at J, leaving 16 bases unmatched. Germline values: CDR1 MNHNS, CDR2 SASEGT. CDR3 length: 15 residues. CDR3: CATAGVTGILSPLHF. CDR3 coding DNA: TGTGCCACCGCCGGGGTGACAGGGATACTGTCACCCCTCCACTTT.

This clonotype was seen ten or more times. J is TRBJ1-1 and V is TRBV3-1; D not resolved. The germline V gene has CDR1 LGHDT and CDR2 YNNKEL (reference sequence). The V end lost 2 bases, the J end lost 0 bases, and 4 bases lay between the germline ends. This CDR3 comprises 13 residues. CDR3: CASSQRLNTEAFF. The CDR3, as DNA: TGTGCCAGCAGCCAACGGCTGAACACTGAAGCTTTCTTT.

This clonotype was counted at least ten times. At one end, the junction sequence differs from germline, possibly due to a read error. V usage is TRBV2 and J usage is TRBJ1-5; 7 positions match TRBD1. CDR3 length: 16 amino acids. Germline CDR1 reads SNHLY; CDR2 reads FYNNEI. For the CDR3, the DNA is TGTGCCAGCAGCGAAGGGACAGTACCAAAAGGACAGCCCCAGCATTTT. Its translation: CASSEGTVPKGQPQHF.

This clonotype was seen repeatedly, ten times or more. The chain has TRBV30 and TRBJ2-1, with no clear D. This CDR3 has 10 residues. Germline V lookup: CDR1 GTSNPN, CDR2 SVGIG (reference sequence). In nucleotides, the CDR3 is TGTGCTTCAAGGGTGATTGAGCAGTTCTTC. The encoded protein is CASRVIEQFF.

This chain joins TRBV6-1 and TRBJ2-7, with a possible D match to TRBD2 (5 bases). The length of the CDR3 is 15 residues. Between the trimmed V and J ends, which lost 1 base and 3 bases, there was a span of 13 bases. CDR1 MNHNS and CDR2 SASEGT come from the germline V gene. CDR3 bases: TGTGCCAGCAGTGAAGGAACGGGGTACGGCTACGAGCAGTACTTC. Translating gives CASSEGTGYGYEQYF.

This clonotype was recorded many times. The V gene is TRBV5-1, the J gene TRBJ2-5, with 8 bases identical to TRBD2. After removal of 2 bases from V and 3 bases from J, the junction contained 3 bases not matched to a gene. Germline V gene sequence: CDR1 SGHRS, CDR2 YFSETQ. The CDR3 loop spans 14 amino acids. The CDR3 DNA follows: TGCGCCAGCAGCTTTTGGCGGGGGGAAGAGACCCAGTACTTC. Protein sequence: CASSFWRGEETQYF.

This clonotype was counted many times. The rearrangement joins TRBV4-1 to TRBJ1-5; 9 nucleotides match TRBD1. CDR1 and CDR2 (germline): MGHRA, YSYEKL. The CDR3 loop spans 17 amino acids. V gave up 5 bases and J gave up 0 bases; unmatched junction bases: 8. CDR3 region: CASSETGGGYSNQPQHF. CDR3 coding DNA: TGCGCCAGCAGCGAAACAGGGGGCGGCTATAGCAATCAGCCCCAGCATTTT.

The table lists this clonotype with many counts. The V gene is TRBV12-5, the J gene TRBJ2-2; TRBD2 matches 9 bases. J lost 6 bases, V lost 10 bases, and 12 bases had no gene match. CDR1 is LGHNT, CDR2 FRNRAP, per germline. CDR3 length: 15 residues. CDR3 region: CATALERGAAGELFF. The CDR3 nucleotides are TGTGCTACCGCCTTGGAGCGGGGGGCGGCCGGGGAGCTGTTTTTT. The full variable domain, completed using reference TRBV12-5 and TRBJ2-2, is DARVTQTPRHKVTEMGQEVTMRCQPILGHNTVFWYRQTMMQGLELLAYFRNRAPLDDSGMPKDRFSAEMPDATLATLKIQPSEPRDSAVYFCATALERGAAGELFFGEGSRLTVL.

This clonotype was counted many times. The V and J genes are TRBV10-3 and TRBJ1-2, with a weak D call TRBD1 (6 bases). CDR3 length: 15 residues. Per the germline V gene, CDR1 is ENHRY and CDR2 is SYGVKD. V dropped 6 bases and J dropped 2 bases, with 16 bases sitting between them. CDR3 residues: CAISDKQGSNYGYTF. The DNA of the CDR3 is TGTGCCATCAGCGATAAACAGGGCTCCAACTATGGCTACACCTTC.

The chain has TRBV2 and TRBJ2-1; weak D call: TRBD1 (6 bases). Germline V gene data show CDR1 as SNHLY and CDR2 as FYNNEI. The CDR3 consists of 16 residues. Deletions cut 3 bases from V and 3 bases from J, with 15 bases between. The CDR3 protein is CASSENGGANYNEQFF. In DNA form, the CDR3 reads TGTGCCAGCAGTGAGAATGGGGGCGCGAACTACAATGAGCAGTTCTTC. The whole variable domain, filled in from reference TRBV2 and TRBJ2-1, reads EPEVTQTPSHQVTQMGQEVILRCVPISNHLYFYWYRQILGQKVEFLVSFYNNEISEKSEIFDDQFSVERPDGSNFTLKIRSTKLEDSAMYFCASSENGGANYNEQFFGPGTRLTVL.

This clonotype showed up many times. The rearrangement uses TRBV12-3 or TRBV12-4 and TRBJ1-5; perhaps TRBD1 as D (5 bases). V was clipped by 1 base and J by 0 bases, with 10 bases between them. The CDR3 extends over 16 amino acids. DNA for the CDR3: TGTGCCAGCAGTTTAGGTCCAAGGGGTAGCAATCAGCCCCAGCATTTT. It encodes CASSLGPRGSNQPQHF.

This clonotype has a count of ten or more. The chain employs TRBV5-1 and TRBJ1-1, with TRBD1 as a possible D gene (5 bases). With 6 bases removed from V and 7 bases from J, the gap between germline ends came to 10 bases. Germline CDR1 and CDR2: SGHRS and YFSETQ. The CDR3 is 11 amino acids. The CDR3 nucleotides are TGCGCCAGCACCCTAGGGGATGAAGCTTTCTTT. The encoded protein is CASTLGDEAFF.

This clonotype was counted many times. The CDR3 DNA follows: TGCGCCAGCAGCTTGGAACAGCCGCACTATGGCTACACCTTC. It yields the protein CASSLEQPHYGYTF. The chain couples TRBV5-1 to TRBJ1-2, with D uncertain. The V and J ends lost 0 bases and 3 bases respectively, with 9 bases between them. The CDR3 has 14 residues. Germline CDR1 SGHRS, CDR2 YFSETQ.

Concerning this clonotype: A read error is likely, as this CDR3 ends without the conserved phenylalanine or tryptophan. The gene calls are TRBV5-1 and TRBJ2-7, with 12 nucleotides matching TRBD2. V lost 3 bases and J lost 0; bases outside the gene matches: 1. This CDR3 contains 15 residues. Germline V gene sequence: CDR1 SGHRS, CDR2 YFSETQ. CDR3 residues: CASSSLAGGSYEQYL. The CDR3 DNA reads as TGCGCCAGCAGCTCACTAGCGGGGGGCTCCTACGAGCAGTACCTC.

The chain joins TRBV5-1 to TRBJ2-3, with 7 positions matching TRBD2. This CDR3 is 15 amino acids long. CDR1 and CDR2 (germline): SGHRS, YFSETQ. Losses at the gene ends were 3 bases for V and 0 bases for J; bases not matched to a gene: 4. As DNA, the CDR3 is TGCGCCAGCAGCTCTACTAGCGTTAGCACAGATACGCAGTATTTT. It is translated as CASSSTSVSTDTQYF.

With regard to this clonotype: A much larger clone lies a single base off, so this may be a read error. The genes are TRBV3-1 and TRBJ1-3; D not resolved. CDR3 length equals 15 residues. V was shortened by 1 base and J by 2 bases, with 9 bases between the two germline ends. Per the germline V gene, CDR1 is LGHDT and CDR2 is YNNKEL (reference sequence). CDR3 DNA: TGTGCCAGCAGCCAAGGTCGCCAGGCTGGAAACACCATATATTTT. This sequence encodes CASSQGRQAGNTIYF.

This clonotype was picked up many times. CDR3 DNA sequence: TGTGCCAGCAGCCTAACGGGTAGCGGGGGGGCCGGCACAGATACGCAGTATTTT. It encodes CASSLTGSGGAGTDTQYF. J is TRBJ2-3 and V is TRBV7-2; 11 nucleotides align to TRBD2. V dropped 5 bases and J dropped 1; count of bases not matched to a gene: 11. The CDR3 extends over 18 amino acids. Germline CDR1 is SGHTA and CDR2 is FQGNSA.

The chain joins TRBV9 to TRBJ2-1; TRBD2 matches 10 bases. V trimming: 1 base; J trimming: 7 bases; junction bases outside the gene matches: 5. Germline V gene data show CDR1 as SGDLS and CDR2 as YYNGEE. The CDR3 length is 15 residues. The CDR3: CASSVSSGGANEQFF. Written as DNA, the CDR3 is TGTGCCAGCAGCGTATCCAGCGGGGGGGCGAATGAGCAGTTCTTC.

There are many counts of this clonotype. V and J are TRBV29-1 and TRBJ2-1; TRBD2 is a possible D gene (5 bases). V lost 5 bases, J lost 3 bases, and 8 bases lay in between. The germline CDR1 and CDR2 sequences are SQVTM and ANQGSEA. The CDR3 totals 12 residues. DNA for the CDR3: TGCAGCGTTAGCGGAGACTACAATGAGCAGTTCTTC. This codes for CSVSGDYNEQFF.

This clonotype has ten or more counts. V and J are TRBV4-1 and TRBJ2-3, with no clear D. This CDR3 comprises 15 residues. Per the germline V gene, CDR1 is MGHRA and CDR2 is YSYEKL. Trimming cost V 1 base and J 7 bases, with 15 bases left between them. CDR3 sequence (DNA): TGCGCCAGCAGCCAAGGGGCCTTGCTCGGGTATACGCAGTATTTT. Translating it yields CASSQGALLGYTQYF.

A word on this clonotype: At one of its ends the junction is not consistent with the germline gene, which may arise from a read error. V gene TRBV3-1 combines with J gene TRBJ2-5; 8 bases fit TRBD1. Germline loops: CDR1 LGHDT, CDR2 YNNKEL (reference sequence). CDR3 length: 17 residues. CDR3 in DNA: TGTGCCTGCAGCCAGCACCTCTCCAGGGGGCTAGGAGAGACCCAGTACTTC. It specifies CACSQHLSRGLGETQYF.

This clonotype was detected many times. J is TRBJ2-3 and V is TRBV5-5; no reliable D call. Germline V gene data show CDR1 as SGHKS and CDR2 as YYEKEE (reference sequence). V gave up 3 bases and J gave up 8 bases, with 16 bases separating them. This CDR3 spans 14 amino acids. CDR3 DNA: TGTGCCAGCAGCTCCCCGGGCCTACACGGTACGCAGTATTTT. As protein: CASSSPGLHGTQYF.

At least ten counts were recorded for this clonotype. The chain carries TRBV12-3 or TRBV12-4 and TRBJ2-4; D is undetermined. V shed 5 bases and J shed 9 bases, with 11 bases lying between them. The CDR3 sequence is 12 residues long. CDR3 coding DNA: TGTGCCAGCAGTGGGATAGGGTCCATTCAGTACTTC. It yields the protein CASSGIGSIQYF.

In nucleotides, the CDR3 is TGTGCCAGCAGTGATTCTGCAGGGAGAGGATTAGCTTTCTTT. Translated: CASSDSAGRGLAFF. J is TRBJ1-1 and V is TRBV2; possibly TRBD1 for D (5 bases). Trimming shortened V by 3 bases and J by 10 bases, and 18 bases separated the two germline ends. The length of the CDR3 is 14 residues. Germline CDR1 reads SNHLY; CDR2 reads FYNNEI.

This clonotype has ten or more counts. The chain recombines TRBV5-1 with TRBJ1-1, with D hard to call. Trimming pared 1 base from V and 4 bases from J, leaving 20 bases between. Germline values: CDR1 SGHRS, CDR2 YFSETQ. This CDR3 comprises 17 residues. For the CDR3, the DNA is TGCGCCAGCAGCTTGCTCCCCGCTATAACCCGAGGCACTGAAGCTTTCTTT. Residues: CASSLLPAITRGTEAFF.

This clonotype showed up many times. The J gene is TRBJ2-1, the V gene TRBV12-3 or TRBV12-4; 10 nucleotides align to TRBD1. The CDR3 has 15 amino acids. With 7 bases clipped from V and 2 bases from J, the junction kept 5 bases outside the gene matches. The CDR3 DNA reads as TGTGCCAGCACTCCAGACAGGGGGCCCTACAATGAGCAGTTCTTC. Translated: CASTPDRGPYNEQFF.

In its sample, this clonotype was seen a few times. This sequence joins TRBV7-9 and TRBJ2-7; no clear D gene. There are 13 residues in the CDR3. CDR1 is SEHNR, CDR2 FQNEAQ, per germline (reference sequence). V gave up 3 bases and J gave up 2 bases, with 8 bases separating them. For the CDR3, the DNA is TGTGCCAGCAGCTTTACAGAAACCTACGAGCAGTACTTC. It encodes CASSFTETYEQYF.

A word on this clonotype: A junction boundary mismatches the germline segment, possibly from a read error. CDR3 DNA sequence: TGTGCCAACAGCGACTCCTTAAAAGAGCAGTTCTTC. This gives the protein CANSDSLKEQFF. The chain combines TRBV7-2 with TRBJ2-1, with unresolved D. The V gene's germline CDR1 is SGHTA and CDR2 FQGNSA. The CDR3 runs to 12 residues. The full variable domain, in which reference TRBV7-2 and TRBJ2-1 provide the parts outside the CDR3, is GAGVSQSPSNKVTEKGKDVELRCDPISGHTALYWYRQSLGQGLEFLIYFQGNSAPDKSGLPSDRFSAERTGGSVSTLTIQRTQQEDSAVYLCANSDSLKEQFFGPGTRLTVL.

This clonotype has more than one count but fewer than ten. The chain is built from TRBV25-1 and TRBJ2-5; the D is unclear. Germline V gives CDR1 MGHDK, CDR2 SYGVNS. The V end was cut by 1 base, the J end by 1 base, with 10 bases between. This CDR3 comprises 15 residues. The DNA of the CDR3 is TGTGCCAGCAGTGAATCTAGGGTCGTCCAAGAGACCCAGTACTTC. It yields the protein CASSESRVVQETQYF.